Sequencing of this T cell receptor (beta chain) was carried out in a study of CD4 T cells in relation to SARS-CoV-2 and coronaviruses. Study outcomes and limitations: Monoreactive clones expanded significantly more to SARS-CoV-2 than crossreactive clones did.

About this clone itself: No antigen is known for it.

CDR3 length: 16 amino acids. Trimming cost V 1 base and J 7 bases; bases outside gene matches: 8. Germline CDR1 reads MGHRA; CDR2 reads YSYEKL. Before the COVID-19 pandemic, during about 2011-2019, CD4+ T cells were taken from unexposed donors. After less than 11 days of culture, CD4+ T cells were isolated. The assay was immunoSEQ multiplex PCR, and TCRdb's table has in-frame clones only and misses some. The data show roughly 16,000 clones, with 70% to 80% seen just once and around 8.9% held by the top ten. V usage is TRBV4-1 and J usage is TRBJ2-1, with 9 bases lining up with TRBD2. The TCR comes from a human donor in good health. The sample comprised CD4+ T cells from PBMCs, cultured in vitro. CDR3 sequence reads: CASSQGGLAGMNEQFF. The CDR3, as DNA: TGCGCCAGCAGCCAAGGTGGTCTAGCGGGAATGAATGAGCAGTTCTTC.